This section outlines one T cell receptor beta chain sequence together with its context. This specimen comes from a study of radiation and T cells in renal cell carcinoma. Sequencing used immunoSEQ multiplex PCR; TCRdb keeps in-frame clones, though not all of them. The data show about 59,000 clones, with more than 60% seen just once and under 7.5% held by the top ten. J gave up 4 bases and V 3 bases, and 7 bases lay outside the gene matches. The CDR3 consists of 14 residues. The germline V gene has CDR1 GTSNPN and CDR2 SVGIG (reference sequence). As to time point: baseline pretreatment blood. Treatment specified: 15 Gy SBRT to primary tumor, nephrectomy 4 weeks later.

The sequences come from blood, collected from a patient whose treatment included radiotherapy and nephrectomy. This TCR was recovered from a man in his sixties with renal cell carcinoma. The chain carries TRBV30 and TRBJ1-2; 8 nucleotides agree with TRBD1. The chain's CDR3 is CAWSQLGQVYGYTF. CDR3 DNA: TGTGCCTGGAGCCAGTTGGGACAGGTCTATGGCTACACCTTC.